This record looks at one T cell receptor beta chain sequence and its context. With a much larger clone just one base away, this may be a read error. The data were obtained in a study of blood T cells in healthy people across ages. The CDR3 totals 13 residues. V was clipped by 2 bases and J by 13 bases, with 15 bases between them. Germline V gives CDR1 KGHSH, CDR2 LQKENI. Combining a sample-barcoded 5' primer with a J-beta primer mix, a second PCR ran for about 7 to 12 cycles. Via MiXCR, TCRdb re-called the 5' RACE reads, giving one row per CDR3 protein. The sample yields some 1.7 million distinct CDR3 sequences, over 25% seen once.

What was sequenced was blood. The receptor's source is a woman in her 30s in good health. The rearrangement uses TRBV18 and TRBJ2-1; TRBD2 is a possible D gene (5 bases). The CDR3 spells CASSPVGRETQFF. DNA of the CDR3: TGTGCCAGCTCACCAGTGGGTAGGGAGACCCAGTTCTTC.